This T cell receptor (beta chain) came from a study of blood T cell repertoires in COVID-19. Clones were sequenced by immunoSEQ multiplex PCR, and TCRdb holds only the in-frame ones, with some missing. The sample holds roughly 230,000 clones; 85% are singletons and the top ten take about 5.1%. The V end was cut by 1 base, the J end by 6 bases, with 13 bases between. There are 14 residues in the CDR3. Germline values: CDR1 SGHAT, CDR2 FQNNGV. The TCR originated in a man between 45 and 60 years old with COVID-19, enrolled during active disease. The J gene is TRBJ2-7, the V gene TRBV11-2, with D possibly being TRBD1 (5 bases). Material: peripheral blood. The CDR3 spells CASSLAPGSGEQYF. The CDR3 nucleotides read TGTGCCAGCAGCTTAGCCCCAGGGTCGGGCGAGCAGTACTTC.